This paragraph reports one T cell receptor beta chain. This entry belongs to a study of beta chain features in type 1 diabetes. Expressed TCRB transcripts were sequenced, since all the RNA that had been isolated was reverse transcribed. Profiling relied on immunoSEQ multiplex PCR, and the TCRdb table lists in-frame clones only, not all of them. The profile shows under 300,000 clones, around 7.3% of them singletons. Trimming removed 5 bases from V and 2 bases from J; junction bases left unmatched: 3. The CDR3 has 14 residues. The germline V gene has CDR1 SGHAT and CDR2 FQNNGV. The sample was central memory CD4+ T cells from blood. This sequence originates from a woman between 18 and 29 years old in good health. The chain recombines TRBV11-2 with TRBJ1-5; 7 bases are shared with TRBD1. This CDR3 is CASSEGQGNQPQHF. In DNA form, the CDR3 reads TGTGCCAGCAGCGAAGGACAGGGCAATCAGCCCCAGCATTTT. Based on the CDR3 plus reference TRBV11-2 and TRBJ1-5, the full variable domain is EAGVAQSPRYKIIEKRQSVAFWCNPISGHATLYWYQQILGQGPKLLIQFQNNGVVDDSQLPKDRFSAERLKGVDSTLKIQPAKLEDSAVYLCASSEGQGNQPQHFGDGTRLSIL.